This is a list of T cell receptor beta chains from one sample in a study of cytomegalovirus exposure and HLA in healthy donors. Data came from immunoSEQ multiplex PCR; TCRdb stores just in-frame clones and leaves some out. The profile covers under 150,000 clones, with approximately 80% appearing a single time and approximately 3% taken by the ten largest. Sequenced: PBMCs. The source is a boy aged 2 to 9 in good health and CMV-seronegative. Each CDR3 is given with its conserved first and last residue. The order of the fields is J gene, D gene, V gene, CDR3 DNA, CDR3 protein. A D gene is named only where the DNA matches it firmly.

>TRBJ2-3|-|TRBV28
TGTGCCAGCAGTATCCTACGTACGCAGTATTTT
CASSILRTQYF
>TRBJ1-1|TRBD1|TRBV27
TGTGCCAGCAGTTTGACAGGGGTTGAAGCTTTCTTT
CASSLTGVEAFF
>TRBJ1-1|-|TRBV9
TGTGCCAGCAGCGCCCCCACAGTCCCCAACACTGAAGCTTTCTTT
CASSAPTVPNTEAFF
>TRBJ1-2|-|TRBV2
TGTGCCAGCAGTGATGCAGGGGTACGAGGCTACACCTTC
CASSDAGVRGYTF
>TRBJ1-1|TRBD1|TRBV6-6
TGTGCCAGCTCAGGGGGCATCACTGAAGCTTTCTTT
CASSGGITEAFF
>TRBJ1-2|TRBD1|TRBV7-8
TGTGCCAGCCAGCCCCTCCTCCCGGGACAGCCGTTCTATGGCTACACCTTC
CASQPLLPGQPFYGYTF
>TRBJ2-3|-|TRBV5-1
TGCGCCAGCAGCTTGGGGACTATCACAGATACGCAGTATTTT
CASSLGTITDTQYF
>TRBJ2-3|-|TRBV5-8
TGTGCCAGCAGCTTGCTAGCAGGGGAAACAGATACGCAGTATTTT
CASSLLAGETDTQYF
>TRBJ2-3|TRBD2|TRBV19
TGTGCCAGTAGTATTCGAGCGGGAGACAGAGATACGCAGTATTTT
CASSIRAGDRDTQYF
>TRBJ1-5|-|TRBV6-5
TGTGCCAGCAGTAGCGGCAATCAGCCCCAGCATTTT
CASSSGNQPQHF
>TRBJ2-1|-|TRBV6-4
TGTGCCAGCAGTGGCCTCGATTCGAGTGAGCAGTTCTTC
CASSGLDSSEQFF
>TRBJ2-3|TRBD1|TRBV7-9
TGTGCCAGCAGCCCACAGGGGGTTTTAACAGATACGCAGTATTTT
CASSPQGVLTDTQYF
>TRBJ2-7|-|TRBV7-9
TGTGCCAGCAGCTTATCAGGGGCCTCGGACGAGCAGTACTTC
CASSLSGASDEQYF
>TRBJ1-2|-|TRBV29-1
TGCAGCGTTGTGGAACAGGACTATGGCTACACCTTC
CSVVEQDYGYTF